The 29 T cell receptor beta chains given below trace back to one sample, sequenced in a study of human T cells and chemical hapten exposure. The time point denotes: pre-sensitization, week 0. The sample's treatment: therapeutic diphenylcyclopropenone sensitization with weekly scalp DPC. One entry per CDR3 protein results from TCRdb running MiXCR on the RACE reads. This table holds over 85,000 distinct CDR3 sequences, 11% found once. The sample consisted of whole blood, taken in connection with sensitization to the hapten diphenylcyclopropenone (DPC). Receptor source: a woman aged 60 to 75 with alopecia areata. Some clones in this sample may be carry-over from other donors' samples.

In its sample, this clonotype was seen many times. This sequence joins TRBV5-1 and TRBJ2-7; TRBD1 matches at 8 bases. The V gene's germline CDR1 is SGHRS and CDR2 YFSETQ. The V and J ends lost 0 bases and 2 bases, in that order; junction bases with no gene match: 4. This CDR3 comprises 15 residues. The CDR3 region is CASSLGAGGAYEQYF. CDR3 in DNA: TGCGCCAGCAGCTTGGGGGCAGGGGGCGCCTACGAGCAGTACTTC.

This clonotype was counted a few times. The chain couples TRBV5-1 to TRBJ2-6, with no clear D. Between the trimmed V and J ends, which lost 0 bases and 0 bases, there was a span of 13 bases. Germline assignment: CDR1 SGHRS and CDR2 YFSETQ. This CDR3 is built from 18 residues. As DNA, the CDR3 is TGCGCCAGCAGCTTGGATCCGGTGACGGTCTCTGGGGCCAACGTCCTGACTTTC. This codes for CASSLDPVTVSGANVLTF. The full variable domain, in which reference TRBV5-1 and TRBJ2-6 provide the parts outside the CDR3, is KAGVTQTPRYLIKTRGQQVTLSCSPISGHRSVSWYQQTPGQGLQFLFEYFSETQRNKGNFPGRFSGRQFSNSRSEMNVSTLELGDSALYLCASSLDPVTVSGANVLTFGAGSRLTVL.

This clonotype has more than one count but fewer than ten. This chain links TRBV7-8 with TRBJ2-5, with 11 bases identical to TRBD2. From germline, CDR1 is SGHVS and CDR2 FQNEAQ. V trimming: 2 bases; J trimming: 5 bases; junction bases outside the gene matches: 7. The CDR3 spans 16 residues. The chain's CDR3 is CASSLRASGGSETQYF. The CDR3 DNA reads as TGTGCCAGCAGCTTACGCGCTAGCGGGGGGTCGGAGACCCAGTACTTC.

This sequence joins TRBV6-5 and TRBJ2-1; D perhaps matches TRBD2 (7 bases). From germline, CDR1 is MNHEY and CDR2 SVGAGI. Deletions cut 2 bases from V and 4 bases from J, with 12 bases between. This CDR3 has 15 residues. CDR3 amino acids: CASSYARGRYNEQFF. CDR3 coding DNA: TGTGCCAGCAGTTACGCGCGGGGGCGGTACAATGAGCAGTTCTTC.

The table lists this clonotype with many counts. The genes are TRBV7-3 and TRBJ1-1; D is possibly TRBD1 (5 bases). Germline CDR1 reads SGHTA; CDR2 reads FQGTGA. Trimming removed 2 bases from V and 4 bases from J, with 8 bases in between. The CDR3 spans 13 residues. The CDR3 nucleotides read TGTGCCAGCAGCTTAGTCGGGGCCACTGAAGCTTTCTTT. Amino acid sequence: CASSLVGATEAFF.

This clonotype occurred a few times. The J gene is TRBJ2-2, the V gene TRBV5-1; 8 bases line up with TRBD2. The CDR3 totals 15 residues. J was trimmed by 4 bases and V by 4 bases; bases with no gene match: 6. Germline CDR1 SGHRS, CDR2 YFSETQ. CDR3 loop: CASSPSGGGTGELFF. As DNA, the CDR3 is TGCGCCAGCAGCCCCAGCGGGGGAGGCACCGGGGAGCTGTTTTTT.

Ten or more counts support this clonotype. CDR3 sequence (DNA): TGTGCCAGCAGCCCCTCCTACGTCACCGGGGAGCTGTTTTTT. Translated, it gives CASSPSYVTGELFF. This chain joins TRBV7-2 and TRBJ2-2; D gene ambiguous. The V and J ends lost 5 bases and 4 bases respectively, with 11 bases between them. The CDR3 has 14 amino acids. Germline values: CDR1 SGHTA, CDR2 FQGNSA.

This clonotype was observed a handful of times. V is TRBV5-1 and J is TRBJ1-1, with TRBD1 identical over 9 bases. V lost 3 bases and J lost 3; bases outside the gene matches: 6. This CDR3 region has 15 residues. Germline V lookup: CDR1 SGHRS, CDR2 YFSETQ. Here the CDR3 DNA reads TGCGCCAGCAGCTCCACAGGGGGCTGGGACACTGAAGCTTTCTTT. Amino acids: CASSSTGGWDTEAFF.

This clonotype was detected ten times or more. The J gene is TRBJ1-2, the V gene TRBV7-8, with a possible D match to TRBD1 (6 bases). Trimming removed 5 bases at V and 4 bases at J, with 20 bases between. CDR1 and CDR2 from the germline V gene are SGHVS and FQNEAQ. The CDR3 has 16 residues. CDR3 residues: CASSLQRGGLSYGYTF. The CDR3 bases are TGTGCCAGCAGCCTACAGCGGGGGGGGCTTAGCTATGGCTACACCTTC.

This clonotype occurred a few times. J is TRBJ2-3 and V is TRBV12-3 or TRBV12-4; the D gene is possibly TRBD2 (6 bases). V was trimmed by 8 bases and J by 3 bases, leaving 12 bases between them. This CDR3 comprises 13 residues. CDR3 loop: CASQTSGTDTQYF. Written as DNA, the CDR3 is TGTGCCAGCCAGACTAGTGGGACAGATACGCAGTATTTT.

The gene calls are TRBV13 and TRBJ2-7; perhaps TRBD2 as D (6 bases). CDR1 is PRHDT, CDR2 FYEKMQ, per germline (reference sequence). The CDR3 sequence is 17 residues long. Trimming pared 5 bases from V and 0 bases from J, leaving 20 bases between. The chain's CDR3 is CASSPGVPGLGSYEQYF. The CDR3 coding sequence is TGTGCCAGCAGCCCAGGAGTGCCGGGACTGGGCTCCTACGAGCAGTACTTC.

The sample holds many counts of this clonotype. The rearrangement joins TRBV27 to TRBJ2-2, with D uncertain. Germline V gives CDR1 MNHEY, CDR2 SMNVEV (reference sequence). V was shortened by 1 base and J by 8 bases, with 5 bases between the two germline ends. The CDR3 runs to 12 residues. The CDR3 bases are TGTGCCAGCAGTTTATTGCTGGGGGAGCTGTTTTTT. Protein: CASSLLLGELFF.

The rearrangement joins TRBV7-3 to TRBJ1-1; no definite D call. V dropped 4 bases and J dropped 1 base, with 10 bases sitting between them. In germline, CDR1 is SGHTA, CDR2 FQGTGA. The CDR3 runs 14 residues. CDR3 DNA sequence: TGTGCCAGCAGCTCCCACGTCGGGAACACTGAAGCTTTCTTT. This sequence encodes CASSSHVGNTEAFF. Looking up the rest from reference TRBV7-3 and TRBJ1-1 gives the full variable domain: GAGVSQTPSNKVTEKGKYVELRCDPISGHTALYWYRQSLGQGPEFLIYFQGTGAADDSGLPNDRFFAVRPEGSVSTLKIQRTERGDSAVYLCASSSHVGNTEAFFGQGTRLTVV.

This chain links TRBV6-5 with TRBJ2-3, with a tentative D call TRBD2 (7 bases). Germline V lookup: CDR1 MNHEY, CDR2 SVGAGI. Trimming stripped 2 bases from V and 5 bases from J, with 14 bases between. The CDR3 loop spans 15 amino acids. The DNA of the CDR3 is TGTGCCAGCAGTTACGGGGGGGGCGGGGGAGATACGCAGTATTTT. It encodes CASSYGGGGGDTQYF.

Ten or more counts support this clonotype. Written as DNA, the CDR3 is TGCGCCAGCAGCTCCACTCCCGGGACAGGGGGCGCCTCTGGAAACACCATATATTTT. Amino acid sequence: CASSSTPGTGGASGNTIYF. The J gene is TRBJ1-3, the V gene TRBV5-1, with TRBD1 matching over 12 bases. Germline V gene sequence: CDR1 SGHRS, CDR2 YFSETQ. Germline trimming cut 3 bases from V and 0 bases from J; bases unmatched to any gene: 10. The CDR3 consists of 19 residues.

The V and J genes are TRBV7-9 and TRBJ1-6, with 12 bases lining up with TRBD1. Germline values: CDR1 SEHNR, CDR2 FQNEAQ (reference sequence). CDR3 length: 19 residues. Trimming took 5 bases from V and 5 from J; bases not matched to a gene: 13. Written as DNA, the CDR3 is TGTGCCAGCAGCCATGGGACAGGGGGCATTTTGGATGATAATTCACCCCTCCACTTT. As protein: CASSHGTGGILDDNSPLHF.

At least ten counts were recorded for this clonotype. This CDR3 is CASSPGANVLTF. CDR3 nucleotides: TGTGCCAGTAGTCCTGGGGCCAACGTCCTGACTTTC. V and J are TRBV19 and TRBJ2-6; D not certain. Trimming stripped 5 bases from V and 2 bases from J, with 1 base between. From germline, CDR1 is LNHDA and CDR2 SQIVND (reference sequence). The CDR3 length is 12 residues.

Only a few counts were recorded for this clonotype. The rearrangement links TRBV10-3 to TRBJ2-5, with D possibly being TRBD1 or TRBD2 (5 bases each). Germline V gives CDR1 ENHRY, CDR2 SYGVKD. V lost 10 bases, J lost 5 bases, and 23 bases lay in between. The CDR3 loop spans 15 amino acids. Here the CDR3 reads CATTPFAAGSETQYF. The CDR3 region has the DNA TGTGCCACGACACCTTTTGCGGCAGGGAGCGAGACCCAGTACTTC.

This sequence joins TRBV6-2 or TRBV6-3 and TRBJ1-1; no firm D call. V gave up 1 base and J gave up 1 base, with 13 bases separating them. Germline V lookup: CDR1 MNHEY, CDR2 SVGEGT. The CDR3 length is 16 residues. The CDR3 loop is CASSYFSGQTNTEAFF. The CDR3 nucleotides are TGTGCCAGCAGTTACTTTAGCGGCCAGACGAACACTGAAGCTTTCTTT.

This clonotype appeared a few times. The chain employs TRBV5-5 and TRBJ2-5, with TRBD2 matching over 8 bases. V lost 0 bases and J lost 2; bases outside the gene matches: 6. The CDR3 is made up of 16 amino acids. Germline V gene sequence: CDR1 SGHKS, CDR2 YYEKEE (reference sequence). This CDR3 reads CASSLVRLAGQETQYF. In nucleotides, the CDR3 is TGTGCCAGCAGCTTGGTGCGGTTAGCGGGGCAAGAGACCCAGTACTTC.

This chain links TRBV6-6 with TRBJ1-6; 8 bases map to TRBD1. Looked up from germline, CDR1 is MNHNY and CDR2 is SVGAGI (reference sequence). Germline trimming cut 2 bases from V and 8 bases from J; bases unmatched to any gene: 5. This CDR3 has 15 residues. CDR3 in amino acids: CASSYTGQGYSPLHF. In DNA form, the CDR3 reads TGTGCCAGCAGTTACACAGGACAGGGTTATTCACCCCTCCACTTT.

This clonotype was found many times. This chain's CDR3 is CASSPRGQGTSPLHF. The CDR3 nucleotides are TGTGCCAGCAGCCCCCGCGGACAGGGTACTTCACCCCTCCACTTT. The chain uses TRBV12-3 or TRBV12-4 and TRBJ1-6; 8 nucleotides match TRBD1. The CDR3 is made up of 15 amino acids. V was clipped by 6 bases and J by 9 bases; unmatched bases: 10.

The gene calls are TRBV6-6 and TRBJ1-3; the D is unclear. Germline V gene sequence: CDR1 MNHNY, CDR2 SVGAGI (reference sequence). The CDR3 extends over 17 amino acids. V was pared by 0 bases and J by 0 bases, with 12 bases between. The CDR3 DNA reads TGTGCCAGCAGTTACTCGAATATACAGCTCTCTGGAAACACCATATATTTT. This codes for CASSYSNIQLSGNTIYF.

V and J are TRBV3-1 and TRBJ1-2; D is possibly TRBD1 (6 bases). V was clipped by 2 bases and J by 6 bases, with 13 bases between them. Germline CDR1 is LGHDT and CDR2 is YNNKEL (reference sequence). This CDR3 region has 14 residues. This CDR3 reads CASSQTDSRDGYTF. As DNA, the CDR3 is TGTGCCAGCAGCCAAACGGACAGTCGGGATGGCTACACCTTC.

This clonotype has ten or more counts. The chain has TRBV2 and TRBJ2-7; TRBD2 might be the D (5 bases). CDR3 length: 15 amino acids. Germline assignment: CDR1 SNHLY and CDR2 FYNNEI. V was trimmed by 2 bases and J by 5 bases, leaving 16 bases between them. CDR3 sequence (DNA): TGTGCCAGCAGTGAATATCAACCGGGAATCGACGAGCAGTACTTC. Its translation: CASSEYQPGIDEQYF.

This clonotype has just a few counts. V is TRBV2 and J is TRBJ2-1, with 12 positions matching TRBD2. The CDR3 loop spans 19 amino acids. From germline, CDR1 is SNHLY and CDR2 FYNNEI. V lost 8 bases and J lost 0; bases outside the gene matches: 14. CDR3 in DNA: TGTGCCAGCCGTGGGGTGGGACTAGCGGGCCCAAGCTCCTACAATGAGCAGTTCTTC. Translation gives CASRGVGLAGPSSYNEQFF.

This clonotype was found a few times. The chain couples TRBV10-3 to TRBJ2-1; TRBD2 matches at 12 bases. V trimming: 11 bases; J trimming: 1 base; junction bases outside the gene matches: 9. CDR3 length equals 16 residues. From germline, CDR1 is ENHRY and CDR2 SYGVKD. The CDR3 sequence is CAVTPSGGASYNEQFF. The CDR3 nucleotides read TGTGCCGTAACACCTAGCGGGGGGGCTTCCTACAATGAGCAGTTCTTC.

This clonotype was seen a few times. CDR3 amino acids: CATSREAVLSSYEQYF. The CDR3 bases are TGTGCCACCAGCAGAGAGGCCGTTCTGAGCTCCTACGAGCAGTACTTC. V gene TRBV15 combines with J gene TRBJ2-7; D ambiguous. CDR3 length equals 16 residues. CDR1 LNHNV and CDR2 YYDKDF come from the germline V gene (reference sequence). Between the trimmed V and J ends, which lost 0 bases and 0 bases, there was a span of 12 bases.

A few counts support this clonotype. The J gene is TRBJ1-1, the V gene TRBV2, with D maybe TRBD1 (5 bases). Germline assignment: CDR1 SNHLY and CDR2 FYNNEI. The CDR3 covers 16 residues. Trimming took off 2 bases at V and 3 bases at J, with 16 bases between the two ends. The CDR3 nucleotides read TGTGCCAGCAGTGAACTGGGGAGGGGCGGATACACTGAAGCTTTCTTT. Translated: CASSELGRGGYTEAFF.